Given below is one T cell receptor beta chain in context. This entry is derived from a study of blood T cell repertoires in COVID-19. Turning to the study itself: Spain, Italy and the United States supplied samples that represented acute and convalescent COVID-19.

Residents of 20 to 25 US areas, aged about 18 to 89 years, made up the participants. Two negative PCRs, clearance, or symptom resolution characterized the recovered Cohort 3 donors. CDR1 LNHDA and CDR2 SQIVND come from the germline V gene (reference sequence). Trimming shortened V by 3 bases and J by 5 bases, and 8 bases separated the two germline ends. This CDR3 has 13 residues. Assay: immunoSEQ multiplex PCR; the TCRdb copy retains only in-frame clones and omits some. The sample records a few hundred thousand clones, approximately 92% being singletons. This sequence joins TRBV19 and TRBJ2-1, with D perhaps matching TRBD2 (6 bases). The source of this sequence is a woman between 25 and 40 years old who had recovered from COVID-19. The sequencing input was PBMCs or T cells enriched from blood (not recorded which). The CDR3 bases are TGTGCCAGTAGTATTAGGACTAACAATGAGCAGTTCTTC. As protein: CASSIRTNNEQFF.